One sample yielded the 9 T cell receptor beta chains listed below, sequenced in a study of Graves' ophthalmopathy and Graves' hyperthyroidism (dated by TCRdb to the late 2010s). TCRdb shows the sequencer as Illumina HiSeq 2000. TCR beta CDR3 regions were amplified from RNA transcripts for repertoire sequencing. The first round was an RT-PCR using HTBI primers with the Qiagen OneStep RT-PCR kit, and this first round was followed by a second-round multiplex PCR, then size selection and purification. TCRdb trimmed public reads at Q25 via fastp, called clones via MiXCR and kept in-frame beta chains. Rows with a matching CDR3 protein are joined into one entry that keeps the most common DNA and genes. This sample gives 230,000 or so distinct CDR3 sequences in total; around 45% of them show up just once. Of the sample, less than 50% is held by the ten largest clones. Sequenced: peripheral blood. These receptors all stem from an adult man with Graves' ophthalmopathy.

The chain is built from TRBV5-5 and TRBJ2-6; D perhaps matches TRBD1 (5 bases). CDR1 and CDR2 from the germline V gene are SGHKS and YYEKEE (reference sequence). Deletions cut 0 bases from V and 0 bases from J, with 16 bases between. This CDR3 region has 19 residues. CDR3 in amino acids: CASSLARQPPSSGANVLTF. Written as DNA, the CDR3 is TGTGCCAGCAGCTTGGCAAGACAGCCTCCCAGCTCTGGGGCCAACGTCCTGACTTTC.

Concerning this clonotype itself: A junction boundary mismatches the germline segment, possibly from a read error. This chain links TRBV10-3 with TRBJ2-7, with D hard to call. CDR1 ENHRY and CDR2 SYGVKD come from the germline V gene. This CDR3 is 16 amino acids long. This CDR3 reads CASSYSTLTPEYEQYF. DNA of the CDR3: TGTGCCAGCAGTTACTCGACGCTTACTCCAGAGTACGAGCAGTACTTC.

This CDR3 is CSARPRDRDNSPLHF. CDR3 in DNA: TGCAGTGCTAGGCCTCGGGACAGGGACAATTCACCCCTCCACTTT. The chain combines TRBV20-1 with TRBJ1-6, with TRBD1 identical over 9 bases. The CDR3 runs to 15 residues. CDR1 is DFQATT, CDR2 SNEGSKA, per germline (reference sequence). V shed 3 bases, J shed 7 bases, and the junction held 7 bases outside the gene matches.

Many counts were recorded for this clonotype. The chain couples TRBV7-2 to TRBJ2-5; 9 bases agree with TRBD1. CDR1 SGHTA and CDR2 FQGNSA come from the germline V gene. This CDR3 is built from 15 residues. Trimming at V came to 3 bases and at J to 5 bases, leaving 7 bases not matched to a gene. The CDR3: CASSLGTGLSETQYF. CDR3 DNA sequence: TGTGCCAGCAGCTTGGGGACAGGGTTATCGGAGACCCAGTACTTC.

V gene TRBV29-1 combines with J gene TRBJ1-1; D ambiguous. The V gene's germline CDR1 is SQVTM and CDR2 ANQGSEA. Deletions cut 3 bases from V and 5 bases from J, with 13 bases between. The CDR3 loop spans 13 amino acids. CDR3 nucleotides: TGCAGCGTTGAGACCCCCTTAAGAACTGAAGCTTTCTTT. Its translation is CSVETPLRTEAFF.

This clonotype was picked up one time. It may be a read error: a sequence one base away is much more abundant. This CDR3 is missing its conserved last phenylalanine or tryptophan, likely due to a read error. This chain links TRBV10-3 with TRBJ1-5, with a tentative D call TRBD1 (6 bases). The CDR3 spans 14 residues. Trimming removed 3 bases at V and 1 base at J, with 7 bases between. The germline V gene encodes CDR1 ENHRY and CDR2 SYGVKD. Written as DNA, the CDR3 is TGTGCCATCAGTGAACAGGGAAGCAATCAGCCCCAGCATCTT. The encoded protein is CAISEQGSNQPQHL.

In this sample, this clonotype turned up a few times. The V gene is TRBV20-1, the J gene TRBJ2-7; perhaps TRBD1 as D (6 bases). V was trimmed by 0 bases and J by 5 bases, leaving 11 bases between them. The germline V gene has CDR1 DFQATT and CDR2 SNEGSKA (reference sequence). The CDR3 contains 13 residues. The CDR3 coding sequence is TGCAGTGCTAGAGATCTGGGGGCCGACGAGCAGTACTTC. Amino acid sequence: CSARDLGADEQYF.

The table lists this clonotype with many counts. The chain employs TRBV24-1 and TRBJ2-2, with 7 bases aligning to TRBD1. J lost 5 bases, V lost 4 bases, and 6 bases had no gene match. The CDR3 is made up of 15 amino acids. Germline assignment: CDR1 KGHDR and CDR2 SFDVKD. This CDR3 is CATSDRGQSTGELFF. The CDR3 nucleotides are TGTGCCACCAGTGACAGGGGACAGTCAACCGGGGAGCTGTTTTTT.

This clonotype was seen many times. The chain joins TRBV29-1 to TRBJ2-7; 9 bases are a match to TRBD1. The J segment lost 2 bases and the V segment lost 1 base, leaving 0 bases of the junction unmatched. Germline V gene sequence: CDR1 SQVTM, CDR2 ANQGSEA. The CDR3 spans 13 residues. The CDR3 protein is CSVEGDRAYEQYF. In nucleotides, the CDR3 is TGCAGCGTTGAAGGGGACAGGGCCTACGAGCAGTACTTC.